A selection of T cell receptor beta chains follows, all from one sample in a study of PD-1 blockade in classical Hodgkin lymphoma. The protocol was immunoSEQ multiplex PCR, while the TCRdb copy is restricted to in-frame clones and leaves out a portion. The table shows some 100,000 clones, with 90% to 95% occurring only once. Sequences were derived from peripheral blood mononuclear cells (PBMCs), sampled before the fourth cycle of nivolumab. The receptors were gathered from a human donor with classical Hodgkin lymphoma. Both conserved end residues are part of each CDR3. The D gene is left open where the match is weak. Size values are once, few and many counts, or a class for expanded clones, and some rows have none.

CDR3aa	CDR3nt	abundance	d_gene	j_gene	v_gene
CSVEREFSYGYTF	TGCAGCGTTGAAAGGGAATTCAGCTATGGCTACACCTTC	.	.	TRBJ1-2	TRBV29-1
CASSESSGRSDEQFF	TGCGCCAGCAGTGAGTCGAGTGGGAGGAGTGATGAGCAGTTCTTC	few	.	TRBJ2-1	TRBV10-1
CASSLGAGPPYEQYF	TGTGCCAGCAGCTTGGGGGCGGGCCCACCCTACGAGCAGTACTTC	.	.	TRBJ2-7	TRBV5-4
CASGGVESTTGELFF	TGTGCCAGCGGGGGGGTAGAGTCCACCACCGGGGAGCTGTTTTTT	.	TRBD2	TRBJ2-2	TRBV9
CASSLPGQGNYGYTF	TGCGCCAGCAGCCTGCCGGGACAGGGGAACTATGGCTACACCTTC	.	TRBD1	TRBJ1-2	TRBV5-1
CASSFLGQPTGYTF	TGTGCCAGCAGTTTCTTAGGACAGCCCACGGGCTACACCTTC	once	.	TRBJ1-2	TRBV28
CASSESGGWTYYGYTF	TGCGCCAGCAGTGAGTCGGGAGGTTGGACATACTATGGCTACACCTTC	.	.	TRBJ1-2	TRBV10-2
CASSPRLAGGTSTDTQYF	TGTGCCAGCAGCCCCAGACTAGCGGGTGGGACTAGCACAGATACGCAGTATTTT	.	TRBD2	TRBJ2-3	TRBV4-2
CASSIVGFTDTQYF	TGTGCCAGTAGTATAGTAGGGTTCACAGATACGCAGTATTTT	.	.	TRBJ2-3	TRBV19
CASTPSGRQFF	TGCGCCAGCACCCCTAGCGGGAGACAGTTCTTC	.	TRBD2	TRBJ2-1	TRBV10-2
CASSFRMRGDGYTF	TGCGCCAGCAGCTTTCGCATGAGGGGGGATGGCTACACCTTC	.	.	TRBJ1-2	TRBV4-1
CASRLTGEYEQYF	TGTGCCAGTAGATTAACAGGGGAGTACGAGCAGTACTTC	.	TRBD1	TRBJ2-7	TRBV19
CASSLMGQGVPYGYTF	TGTGCCAGCTCCCTCATGGGACAGGGAGTCCCCTATGGCTACACCTTC	.	TRBD1	TRBJ1-2	TRBV7-9
CASSSDRNTDTQYF	TGTGCCAGCAGTTCTGACAGGAACACAGATACGCAGTATTTT	.	.	TRBJ2-3	TRBV27
CASSPKQFF	TGTGCCAGCAGCCCGAAGCAGTTCTTC	.	.	TRBJ2-1	TRBV7-9
CASSLSFREPSYEQYF	TGTGCCAGCAGTTTATCATTCAGGGAACCCTCCTACGAGCAGTACTTC	.	.	TRBJ2-7	TRBV28
CASSDTGGQYEQYF	TGCGCCAGCAGTGACACGGGAGGGCAATACGAGCAGTACTTC	.	TRBD2	TRBJ2-7	TRBV10-2
CASSLARHGGQETQYF	TGTGCCAGCAGCTTAGCGCGTCACGGAGGTCAAGAGACCCAGTACTTC	.	.	TRBJ2-5	TRBV7-9
CASSRTENQPQHF	TGTGCCAGCTCACGGACAGAAAATCAGCCCCAGCATTTT	.	.	TRBJ1-5	TRBV18
CAWTDESGSKSYEQYF	TGTGCCTGGACAGATGAAAGCGGGAGTAAAAGTTACGAGCAGTACTTC	.	TRBD2	TRBJ2-7	TRBV30
CASSLEGQPMADTQYF	TGCGCCAGCAGCTTGGAGGGGCAGCCCATGGCAGATACGCAGTATTTT	.	.	TRBJ2-3	TRBV5-1
CSVHWTSGNYEQYF	TGCAGCGTCCACTGGACTAGCGGGAATTACGAGCAGTACTTC	.	TRBD2	TRBJ2-7	TRBV29-1
CASSGPAIDSNYGYTF	TGTGCCAGCAGTGGACCTGCAATCGACAGTAACTATGGCTACACCTTC	.	.	TRBJ1-2	TRBV6-1
CASSYSPVGVTGELFF	TGTGCCAGCAGTTACTCGCCAGTCGGGGTCACCGGGGAGCTGTTTTTT	once	.	TRBJ2-2	TRBV6-5
CAALAGGVVANTGELFF	TGTGCCGCTCTAGCGGGAGGGGTGGTCGCGAACACCGGGGAGCTGTTTTTT	.	TRBD2	TRBJ2-2	TRBV28
CASLRGAGGLETQYF	TGTGCCAGCCTTCGGGGGGCGGGAGGTCTTGAGACCCAGTACTTC	.	TRBD2	TRBJ2-5	TRBV19
CASSQVGPGDYGYTF	.	.	.	TRBJ1-2	TRBV4-1
CASSHGTGGNQPQHF	TGTGCCAGCAGCCATGGGACAGGGGGCAATCAGCCCCAGCATTTT	.	TRBD1	TRBJ1-5	TRBV11-2
CASSPSIGDGNNEQFF	TGTGCCAGCTCACCTTCGATTGGGGATGGGAACAATGAGCAGTTCTTC	once	.	TRBJ2-1	TRBV18
CASSSVGNRDPYEQYF	TGTGCCAGCAGTTCAGTGGGAAACAGGGATCCCTACGAGCAGTACTTC	.	.	TRBJ2-7	TRBV27
CASSPSGRTTNNEQFF	TGCGCCAGCAGCCCATCGGGCAGGACGACGAACAATGAGCAGTTCTTC	.	.	TRBJ2-1	TRBV10-1
CASSSPATRAGELFF	TGTGCCAGCAGCTCCCCGGCGACACGGGCCGGGGAGCTGTTTTTT	.	.	TRBJ2-2	TRBV7-6
CASSLDWGSSYNEQFF	TGTGCCAGCAGCTTAGACTGGGGGAGCTCCTACAATGAGCAGTTCTTC	.	.	TRBJ2-1	TRBV7-9
CASSYSPGTRGDEQYF	TGTGCCAGCAGTTACTCACCTGGGACCCGGGGGGACGAGCAGTACTTC	.	TRBD2	TRBJ2-7	TRBV6-6
CASSLGQGFNSPLHF	TGTGCCAGCAGTTTGGGGCAGGGGTTTAATTCACCCCTCCACTTT	once	.	TRBJ1-6	TRBV27
CASSLGGGYEQYF	TGTGCCAGCAGTTTGGGCGGGGGCTACGAGCAGTACTTC	.	TRBD2	TRBJ2-7	TRBV28
CAWTRGMIYEQYF	TGTGCCTGGACTCGCGGGATGATCTACGAGCAGTACTTC	.	.	TRBJ2-7	TRBV30
CSVPTKLAGGDTQYF	TGCAGCGTCCCGACGAAGCTAGCGGGGGGGGATACGCAGTATTTT	.	TRBD2	TRBJ2-3	TRBV29-1
CASGSTYTYEQYF	TGTGCCAGCGGTTCCACTTATACCTACGAGCAGTACTTC	.	.	TRBJ2-7	TRBV28
CASRAGGPNTEAFF	TGTGCCAGCAGGGCGGGGGGGCCGAACACTGAAGCTTTCTTT	.	.	TRBJ1-1	TRBV28
CSARTSTEAFF	TGCAGTGCTAGAACCAGTACTGAAGCTTTCTTT	.	.	TRBJ1-1	TRBV20-1